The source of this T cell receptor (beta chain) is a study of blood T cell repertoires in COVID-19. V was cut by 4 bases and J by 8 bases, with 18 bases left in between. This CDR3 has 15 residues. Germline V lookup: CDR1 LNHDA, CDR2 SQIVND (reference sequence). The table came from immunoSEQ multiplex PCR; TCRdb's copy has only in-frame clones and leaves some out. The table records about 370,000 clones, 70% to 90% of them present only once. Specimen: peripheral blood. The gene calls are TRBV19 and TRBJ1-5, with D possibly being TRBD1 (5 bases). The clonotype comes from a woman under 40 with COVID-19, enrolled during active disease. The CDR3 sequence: CASSTYGQGGEPQHF. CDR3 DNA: TGTGCCAGTAGTACCTATGGGCAGGGAGGGGAGCCCCAGCATTTT.